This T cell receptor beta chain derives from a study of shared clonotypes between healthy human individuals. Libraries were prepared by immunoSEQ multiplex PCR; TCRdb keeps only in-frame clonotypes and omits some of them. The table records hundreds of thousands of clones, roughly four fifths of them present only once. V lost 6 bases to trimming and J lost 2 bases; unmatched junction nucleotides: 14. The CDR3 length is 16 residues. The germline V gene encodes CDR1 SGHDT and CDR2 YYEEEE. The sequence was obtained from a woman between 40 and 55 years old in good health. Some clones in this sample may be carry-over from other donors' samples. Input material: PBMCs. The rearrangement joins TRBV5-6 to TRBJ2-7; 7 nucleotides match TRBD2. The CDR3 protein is CASNPAAGIGTYEQYF. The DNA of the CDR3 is TGTGCCAGCAATCCGGCAGCGGGAATCGGAACCTACGAGCAGTACTTC.